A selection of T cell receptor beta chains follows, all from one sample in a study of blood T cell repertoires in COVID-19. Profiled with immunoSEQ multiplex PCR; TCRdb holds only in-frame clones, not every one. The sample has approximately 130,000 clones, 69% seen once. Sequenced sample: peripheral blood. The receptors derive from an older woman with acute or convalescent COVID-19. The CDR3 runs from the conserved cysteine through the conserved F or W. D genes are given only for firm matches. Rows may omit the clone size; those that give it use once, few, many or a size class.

CDR3nt: TGTGCCAGCAGCGGTGGACTAGGGAACTACGAGCAGTACTTC; CDR3aa: CASSGGLGNYEQYF; j_gene: TRBJ2-7; len: 14; abundance: -; d_gene: TRBD2; v_gene: TRBV5-4
CDR3nt: TGTGCCAGCAGCGAGGCCAATCAGCCCCAGCATTTT; CDR3aa: CASSEANQPQHF; j_gene: TRBJ1-5; len: 12; abundance: -; d_gene: -; v_gene: TRBV28
CDR3nt: TGTGCCGGGTTCGGGGGGAATCCTGGAAACACCATATATTTT; CDR3aa: CAGFGGNPGNTIYF; j_gene: TRBJ1-3; len: 14; abundance: -; d_gene: -; v_gene: TRBV6-6
CDR3nt: TGTGCCAGCAGCTTAACCCCCGGGACTAGTTACAATGAGCAGTTCTTC; CDR3aa: CASSLTPGTSYNEQFF; j_gene: TRBJ2-1; len: 16; abundance: -; d_gene: TRBD2; v_gene: TRBV7-2
CDR3nt: TGTGCAACCGGCGCAGGCCCTACGGCCGGGGAGCTGTTTTTT; CDR3aa: CATGAGPTAGELFF; j_gene: TRBJ2-2; len: 14; abundance: -; d_gene: -; v_gene: TRBV11-1
CDR3nt: TGTGCCAGCAGCCCGCCTAGCGGGTACTACGAGCAGTACTTC; CDR3aa: CASSPPSGYYEQYF; j_gene: TRBJ2-7; len: 14; abundance: few; d_gene: TRBD2; v_gene: TRBV7-9
CDR3nt: TGTGCCAGCTCACGAAGGGGGCAAAGGGGCAATCAGCCCCAGCATTTT; CDR3aa: CASSRRGQRGNQPQHF; j_gene: TRBJ1-5; len: 16; abundance: once; d_gene: TRBD1; v_gene: TRBV18
CDR3nt: TGTGCCAGCAGCGCAGGGTGGCTCGATAATTCACCCCTCCACTTT; CDR3aa: CASSAGWLDNSPLHF; j_gene: TRBJ1-6; len: 15; abundance: -; d_gene: -; v_gene: TRBV6-5
CDR3nt: TGTGCCAGCAGCTTGGACAGGGACAATCAGCCCCAGCATTTT; CDR3aa: CASSLDRDNQPQHF; j_gene: TRBJ1-5; len: 14; abundance: -; d_gene: TRBD1; v_gene: TRBV7-9
CDR3nt: TGTGCCAGCAGTTCCCCGAGGGGACTATTCTCTGGGGCCAACGTCCTGACTTTC; CDR3aa: CASSSPRGLFSGANVLTF; j_gene: TRBJ2-6; len: 18; abundance: -; d_gene: TRBD2; v_gene: TRBV28
CDR3nt: TGTGCCAGCAGCCATGGAAACAGTTTATTCAACTATGGCTACACCTTC; CDR3aa: CASSHGNSLFNYGYTF; j_gene: TRBJ1-2; len: 16; abundance: -; d_gene: -; v_gene: TRBV14
CDR3nt: TGCGCCAGCAGCTTTTCGACTAATACGCAGTATTTT; CDR3aa: CASSFSTNTQYF; j_gene: TRBJ2-3; len: 12; abundance: -; d_gene: -; v_gene: TRBV5-1
CDR3nt: TGTGCCAGCAGCCTCTCCTCCTACGAGCAGTACTTC; CDR3aa: CASSLSSYEQYF; j_gene: TRBJ2-7; len: 12; abundance: -; d_gene: -; v_gene: TRBV7-9
CDR3nt: TGTGCCAGCAGTTCGCCGGACAGCCAAGAGACCCAGTACTTC; CDR3aa: CASSSPDSQETQYF; j_gene: TRBJ2-5; len: 14; abundance: -; d_gene: -; v_gene: TRBV28
CDR3nt: TGTGCCAGTAGTATCCCGAGCACAGATACGCAGTATTTT; CDR3aa: CASSIPSTDTQYF; j_gene: TRBJ2-3; len: 13; abundance: -; d_gene: -; v_gene: TRBV19
CDR3nt: TGTGCCAGCAGCCCTCGCGGCAGCGGGGGAAGTAATGAGCAGTTCTTC; CDR3aa: CASSPRGSGGSNEQFF; j_gene: TRBJ2-1; len: 16; abundance: -; d_gene: TRBD2; v_gene: TRBV7-9
CDR3nt: TGCAGCGTTGGCCGGGACTTGAATTCACCCCTCCACTTT; CDR3aa: CSVGRDLNSPLHF; j_gene: TRBJ1-6; len: 13; abundance: -; d_gene: -; v_gene: TRBV29-1
CDR3nt: TGTGCCAGCAGCGTGAGAGGGCAGGGGGCCTACGAGCAGTACTTC; CDR3aa: CASSVRGQGAYEQYF; j_gene: TRBJ2-7; len: 15; abundance: once; d_gene: TRBD1; v_gene: TRBV5-8
CDR3nt: TGTGCCAGCAGCTTAGTTGCGACTCAAAACACCGGGGAGCTGTTTTTT; CDR3aa: CASSLVATQNTGELFF; j_gene: TRBJ2-2; len: 16; abundance: -; d_gene: -; v_gene: TRBV7-2
CDR3nt: TGTGCCTGGCACGCCGGGACAGGATTAAGCTATGGCTACACCTTC; CDR3aa: CAWHAGTGLSYGYTF; j_gene: TRBJ1-2; len: 15; abundance: once; d_gene: TRBD1; v_gene: TRBV30
CDR3nt: TGTGCCATCAGTGAGTCCAGCGGGAGGGTGGAGACCCAGTACTTC; CDR3aa: CAISESSGRVETQYF; j_gene: TRBJ2-5; len: 15; abundance: few; d_gene: TRBD2; v_gene: TRBV10-3
CDR3nt: TGTGCCAGCAGCTTAGATGCAGACGAGCAGTACTTC; CDR3aa: CASSLDADEQYF; j_gene: TRBJ2-7; len: 12; abundance: -; d_gene: -; v_gene: TRBV7-8
CDR3nt: TGTGCCAGCAGCCAGGGACAGGGGTTTGGCTACACCTTC; CDR3aa: CASSQGQGFGYTF; j_gene: TRBJ1-2; len: 13; abundance: few; d_gene: TRBD1; v_gene: TRBV9
CDR3nt: TGTGCCAGTAGTACCGACAGGGGCACCGGGGAGCTGTTTTTT; CDR3aa: CASSTDRGTGELFF; j_gene: TRBJ2-2; len: 14; abundance: -; d_gene: TRBD1; v_gene: TRBV19
CDR3nt: TGTGCCAGCAGCAAGACCTGGACAGGGTATGGCTACACCTTC; CDR3aa: CASSKTWTGYGYTF; j_gene: TRBJ1-2; len: 14; abundance: few; d_gene: TRBD1; v_gene: TRBV9
CDR3nt: TGTGCCAGCAGTACACGTTCTGAAGCTTTCTTT; CDR3aa: CASSTRSEAFF; j_gene: TRBJ1-1; len: 11; abundance: once; d_gene: -; v_gene: TRBV25-1
CDR3nt: TGTGCCAGCAGCTCGCTCCCGGTGGGGACAGGGAACTATGGCTACACCTTC; CDR3aa: CASSSLPVGTGNYGYTF; j_gene: TRBJ1-2; len: 17; abundance: -; d_gene: TRBD1; v_gene: TRBV7-6
CDR3nt: TGTGCCAGCAGCTTAGCGTCCGGGATATGGACCCAGTACTTC; CDR3aa: CASSLASGIWTQYF; j_gene: TRBJ2-5; len: 14; abundance: -; d_gene: -; v_gene: TRBV7-9
CDR3nt: TGTGCCAGCAGCAGATGGACTAGCGGGCGGTATGATTATGAGCAGTTCTTC; CDR3aa: CASSRWTSGRYDYEQFF; j_gene: TRBJ2-1; len: 17; abundance: -; d_gene: TRBD2; v_gene: TRBV7-2
CDR3nt: TGTGCCACCAGTGAGACCGGGACAGGGTACCAAGAGACCCAGTACTTC; CDR3aa: CATSETGTGYQETQYF; j_gene: TRBJ2-5; len: 16; abundance: -; d_gene: TRBD1; v_gene: TRBV24-1
CDR3nt: TGTGCCAGCAGCGGGACTAGCGGGGGGGGCCAAAACATTCAGTACTTC; CDR3aa: CASSGTSGGGQNIQYF; j_gene: TRBJ2-4; len: 16; abundance: -; d_gene: TRBD2; v_gene: TRBV3-1/TRBV3-2
CDR3nt: TGTGCCAGCAGCGAGGGGGGGACTATAAACACAGATACGCAGTATTTT; CDR3aa: CASSEGGTINTDTQYF; j_gene: TRBJ2-3; len: 16; abundance: -; d_gene: -; v_gene: TRBV9
CDR3nt: TGTGCCAGCAGCGCCACCCCCGGGACAGGAGGACGGACTGAAGCTTTCTTT; CDR3aa: CASSATPGTGGRTEAFF; j_gene: TRBJ1-1; len: 17; abundance: -; d_gene: TRBD1; v_gene: TRBV9
CDR3nt: TGTGCCAGTAGTATTCGGGACAGGGTTGAAGAGCAGTACTTC; CDR3aa: CASSIRDRVEEQYF; j_gene: TRBJ2-7; len: 14; abundance: -; d_gene: TRBD1; v_gene: TRBV19
CDR3nt: TGTGCCAGTAGTAGGGGCTGGGACACTGAAGCTTTCTTT; CDR3aa: CASSRGWDTEAFF; j_gene: TRBJ1-1; len: 13; abundance: -; d_gene: -; v_gene: TRBV19
CDR3nt: TGTGCCAGCAGCCTCTGGACAGGGGGGGGCTATGGCTACACCTTC; CDR3aa: CASSLWTGGGYGYTF; j_gene: TRBJ1-2; len: 15; abundance: many; d_gene: TRBD1; v_gene: TRBV11-2
CDR3nt: TGTGCCAGCAGTTCCACACCTCGCTATGGCTACACCTTC; CDR3aa: CASSSTPRYGYTF; j_gene: TRBJ1-2; len: 13; abundance: -; d_gene: -; v_gene: TRBV28
CDR3nt: TGTGCCAGCAGCGGTAGCGGGAGGGCTAATGAGCAGTTCTTC; CDR3aa: CASSGSGRANEQFF; j_gene: TRBJ2-1; len: 14; abundance: -; d_gene: TRBD2; v_gene: TRBV6-5
CDR3nt: TGTACCAGCAGCTTGGAAGGGCAGGGGGGTGGCCGAGGCGCGACTGAAGCTTTCTTT; CDR3aa: CTSSLEGQGGGRGATEAFF; j_gene: TRBJ1-1; len: 19; abundance: -; d_gene: TRBD1; v_gene: TRBV5-8
CDR3nt: TGTGCCAGCGAATCTGGGGGCTTCTCCTACAATGAGCAGTTCTTC; CDR3aa: CASESGGFSYNEQFF; j_gene: TRBJ2-1; len: 15; abundance: many; d_gene: -; v_gene: TRBV9
CDR3nt: TGTGCCAGCAGCCCCTTACTCACAGGGAGCAATTCACCCCTCCACTTT; CDR3aa: CASSPLLTGSNSPLHF; j_gene: TRBJ1-6; len: 16; abundance: -; d_gene: -; v_gene: TRBV27
CDR3nt: TGTGCCAGCAGCTTGCAAAACAGGGGCTCCTACGAGCAGTACTTC; CDR3aa: CASSLQNRGSYEQYF; j_gene: TRBJ2-7; len: 15; abundance: few; d_gene: TRBD1; v_gene: TRBV5-4
CDR3nt: TGTGCCAGTAGTACGACAGGGGGCGGGTATGGCTACACCTTC; CDR3aa: CASSTTGGGYGYTF; j_gene: TRBJ1-2; len: 14; abundance: -; d_gene: TRBD1; v_gene: TRBV19
CDR3nt: TGTGCCAGTAGTGCGAGCTCCTACGAGCAGTACTTC; CDR3aa: CASSASSYEQYF; j_gene: TRBJ2-7; len: 12; abundance: few; d_gene: -; v_gene: TRBV19
CDR3nt: TGTGCCTGGAGTCTGGGACAAACCACGGGGGAGCAGTACTTC; CDR3aa: CAWSLGQTTGEQYF; j_gene: TRBJ2-7; len: 14; abundance: once; d_gene: -; v_gene: TRBV30
CDR3nt: TGTGCCAGCAGTGATAGTGTAGCGGGAGGTGATGAGCAGTTCTTC; CDR3aa: CASSDSVAGGDEQFF; j_gene: TRBJ2-1; len: 15; abundance: -; d_gene: TRBD2; v_gene: TRBV6-1
CDR3nt: TGCGCCAGCAGCGACAGGGGATCCTACAATGAGCAGTTCTTC; CDR3aa: CASSDRGSYNEQFF; j_gene: TRBJ2-1; len: 14; abundance: -; d_gene: TRBD1; v_gene: TRBV4-1